Reported below is one T cell receptor beta chain. Its specificity is unknown. This sample is drawn from a study of T cell responses to AZD1222 COVID-19 vaccine. On the study more broadly: Combined were second doses at about 4 or about 12 weeks. Study-level results: Dominant at 160-218 and 743-854, vaccine-associated CD4 TCRs also spanned spike. Clonal diversity may have been underestimated in mostly white British donors.

Produced via immunoSEQ multiplex PCR; TCRdb's table is partial and in-frame only. Of about 99,000 clones detected, 70% to 90% appear once; the ten largest clones hold about 3%. CDR1 and CDR2 from the germline V gene are MNHNS and SASEGT. CDR3 length equals 15 residues. V lost 2 bases, J lost 2 bases, and 13 bases lay in between. The V and J genes are TRBV6-1 and TRBJ2-7; D could derive from TRBD1 or TRBD2 (5 bases each). This sequence originates from an adult in good health. The source was peripheral blood, collected on day 0 of AZD1222 vaccination. CDR3 sequence: CASSENGDPPYEQYV. The CDR3 DNA sequence: TGTGCCAGCAGTGAAAACGGGGACCCGCCCTACGAGCAGTACGTC.